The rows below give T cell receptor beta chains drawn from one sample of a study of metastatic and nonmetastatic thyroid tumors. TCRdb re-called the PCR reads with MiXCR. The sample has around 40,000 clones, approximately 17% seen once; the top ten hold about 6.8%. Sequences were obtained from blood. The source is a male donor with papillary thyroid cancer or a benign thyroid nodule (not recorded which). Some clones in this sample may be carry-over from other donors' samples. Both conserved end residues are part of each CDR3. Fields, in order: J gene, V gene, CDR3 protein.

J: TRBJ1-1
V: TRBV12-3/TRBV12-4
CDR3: CASSFETGGTEAFF

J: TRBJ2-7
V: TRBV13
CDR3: CASSPGPSGSEQYF

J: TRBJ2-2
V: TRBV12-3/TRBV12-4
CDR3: CASSLVSIGELFF

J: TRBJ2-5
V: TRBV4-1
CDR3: CASSQGGTGRKETQYF

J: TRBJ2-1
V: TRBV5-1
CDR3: CASSLAVGQYNEQFF

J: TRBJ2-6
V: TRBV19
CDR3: CASTVTQSGANVLTF

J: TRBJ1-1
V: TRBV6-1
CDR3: CASRPNRAGTEAFF

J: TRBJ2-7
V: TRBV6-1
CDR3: CASSSDSINSYEQYF

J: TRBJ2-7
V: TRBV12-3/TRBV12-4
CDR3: CASREAGGAYEQYF

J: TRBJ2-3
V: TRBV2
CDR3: CASSETGTRRSTDTQYF

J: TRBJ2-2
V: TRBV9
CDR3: CASSSGGLGELFF

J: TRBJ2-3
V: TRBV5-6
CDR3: CASSFGTDTQYF

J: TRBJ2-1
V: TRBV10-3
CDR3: CAISDQNGDEQFF

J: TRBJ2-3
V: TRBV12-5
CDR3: CASGLGLGTADTQYF

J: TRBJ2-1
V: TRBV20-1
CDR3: CSARVGEPRQFF

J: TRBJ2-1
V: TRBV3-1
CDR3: CASSQATRGNEQFF

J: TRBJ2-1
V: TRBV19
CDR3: CASNRDAKNEQFF

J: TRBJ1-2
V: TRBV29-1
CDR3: CSVVTGGYTF

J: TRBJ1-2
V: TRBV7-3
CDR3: CASSLTGQGPYGYTF

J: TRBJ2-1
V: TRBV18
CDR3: CASSPPTSNEQFF

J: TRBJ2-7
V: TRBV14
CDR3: CAINPGQKGEQYF

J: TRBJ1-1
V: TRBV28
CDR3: CASSWSPGLNTEAFF

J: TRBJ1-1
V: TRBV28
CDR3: CASSFNQDTEAFF

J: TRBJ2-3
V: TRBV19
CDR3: CASTHTGDQFSTDTQYF

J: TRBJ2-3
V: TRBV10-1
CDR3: CASSDGGLGTQYF

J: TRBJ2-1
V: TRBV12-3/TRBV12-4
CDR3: CASNQAGDPIRNEQFF

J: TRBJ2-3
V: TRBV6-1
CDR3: CASSEREWGEQYF

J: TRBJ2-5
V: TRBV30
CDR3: CAWSYGGDSRTQYF

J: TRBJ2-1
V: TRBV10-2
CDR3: CASSEVGTQQFF

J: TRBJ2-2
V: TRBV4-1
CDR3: CASSQGGWNTGELFF

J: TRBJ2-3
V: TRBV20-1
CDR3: CSARPLGRGVPDTQYF

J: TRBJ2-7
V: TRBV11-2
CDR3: CASKPGGAAPYEQYF

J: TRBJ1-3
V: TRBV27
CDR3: CASSNRSSGKTIYF

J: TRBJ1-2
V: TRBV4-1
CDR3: CASSQADANRGYTF

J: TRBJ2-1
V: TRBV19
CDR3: CASRGRGGTYNEQFF

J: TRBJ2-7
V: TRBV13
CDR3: CASSSNPHRGPYEQYF

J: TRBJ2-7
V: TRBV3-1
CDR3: CASSPGFGEIVEQYF

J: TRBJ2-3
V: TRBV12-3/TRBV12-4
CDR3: CASSQTPRLVDTQYF

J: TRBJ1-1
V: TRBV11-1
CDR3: CASKLGILNTEAFF

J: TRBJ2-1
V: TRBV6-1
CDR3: CASSNPGHNYNEQFF

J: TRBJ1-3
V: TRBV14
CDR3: CASSRTAGNTIYF

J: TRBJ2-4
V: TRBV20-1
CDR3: CSAESNTAKNIQYF

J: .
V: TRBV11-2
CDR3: CASSSRMTYNEQYF

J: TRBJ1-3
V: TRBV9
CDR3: CASTRTASGNTIYF